This T cell receptor (beta chain) was found in a study of blood T cell repertoires in COVID-19. The protocol was immunoSEQ multiplex PCR, while the TCRdb copy is restricted to in-frame clones and leaves out a portion. The table shows about 170,000 clones, with more than 65% occurring only once. CDR1 and CDR2 from the germline V gene are KGHDR and SFDVKD. This CDR3 spans 16 amino acids. V lost 4 bases to trimming and J lost 7 bases, with 20 bases between them. The J gene is TRBJ2-3, the V gene TRBV24-1; a possible D gene is TRBD2 (6 bases). The sequence derives from a man aged 65 to 85 with active or convalescent COVID-19. Material: peripheral blood. The CDR3 nucleotides read TGTGCCACCAGTGACCACACGGGACTCACCAGCAATACGCAGTATTTT. This gives the protein CATSDHTGLTSNTQYF.